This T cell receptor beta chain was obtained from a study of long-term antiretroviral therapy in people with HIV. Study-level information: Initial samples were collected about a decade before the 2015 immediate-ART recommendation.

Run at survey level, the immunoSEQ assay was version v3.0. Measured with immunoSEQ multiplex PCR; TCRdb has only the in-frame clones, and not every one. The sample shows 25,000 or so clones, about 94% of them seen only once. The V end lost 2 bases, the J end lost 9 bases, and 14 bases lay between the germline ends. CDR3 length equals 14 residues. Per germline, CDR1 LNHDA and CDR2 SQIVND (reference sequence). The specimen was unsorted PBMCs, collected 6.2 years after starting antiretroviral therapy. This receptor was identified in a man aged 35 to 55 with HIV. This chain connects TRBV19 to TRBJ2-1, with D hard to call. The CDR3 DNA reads TGTGCCAGTAGTATAACCGTCCTCCCAGGTGAGCAGTTCTTC. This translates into CASSITVLPGEQFF.